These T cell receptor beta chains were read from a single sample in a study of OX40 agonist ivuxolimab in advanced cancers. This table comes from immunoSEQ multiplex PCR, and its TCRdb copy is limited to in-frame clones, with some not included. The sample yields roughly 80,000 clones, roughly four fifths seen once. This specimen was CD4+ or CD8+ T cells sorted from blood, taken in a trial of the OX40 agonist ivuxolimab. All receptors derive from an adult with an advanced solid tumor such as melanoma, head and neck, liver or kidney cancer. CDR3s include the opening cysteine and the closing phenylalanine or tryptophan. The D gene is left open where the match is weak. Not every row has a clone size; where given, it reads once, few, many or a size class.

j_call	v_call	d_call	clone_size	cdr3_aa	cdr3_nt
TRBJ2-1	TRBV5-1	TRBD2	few	CASSGSAAGGRNEQFF	TGCGCCAGCAGCGGTTCCGCAGCGGGGGGGCGGAATGAGCAGTTCTTC
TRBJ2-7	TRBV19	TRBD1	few	CASSINTGGLTYEQYF	TGTGCCAGTAGTATAAATACAGGGGGCCTTACCTACGAGCAGTACTTC
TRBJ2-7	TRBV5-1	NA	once	CASSLDGILAYEQYF	TGCGCCAGCAGCTTGGACGGGATACTGGCCTACGAGCAGTACTTC
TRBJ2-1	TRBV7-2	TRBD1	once	CASSLGQGGGEQFF	TGTGCCAGCAGCTTAGGACAGGGTGGCGGTGAGCAGTTCTTC
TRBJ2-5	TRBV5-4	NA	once	CASSLGTSQETQYF	TGTGCCAGCAGCTTAGGAACGTCCCAAGAGACCCAGTACTTC
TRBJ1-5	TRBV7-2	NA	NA	CASSLEGRWGYQPQHF	TGTGCCAGCAGCTTAGAAGGCCGGTGGGGGTACCAGCCCCAGCATTTT
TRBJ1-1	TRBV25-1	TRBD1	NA	CASSGLRDRDQAAFF	TGTGCCAGCAGTGGACTCCGGGACAGGGATCAGGCGGCTTTCTTT
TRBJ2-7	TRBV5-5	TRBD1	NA	CASSWTGLGNYEQYF	TGTGCCAGCAGCTGGACAGGCCTGGGTAACTACGAGCAGTACTTC
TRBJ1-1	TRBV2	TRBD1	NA	CASSSRDRGLTEAFF	TGTGCCAGCAGTTCCCGGGACAGGGGGCTTACTGAAGCTTTCTTT
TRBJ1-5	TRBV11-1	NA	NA	CASSQGSMNQPQHF	TGTGCCAGCAGCCAGGGGTCGATGAATCAGCCCCAGCATTTT
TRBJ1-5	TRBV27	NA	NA	CASSPRTDPFSNQPQHF	TGTGCCAGCAGTCCCAGGACAGATCCGTTTAGCAATCAGCCCCAGCATTTT
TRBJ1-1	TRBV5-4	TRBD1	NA	CASSSNRGRGTEAFF	TGTGCCAGCAGCTCAAACAGGGGGAGGGGCACTGAAGCTTTCTTT
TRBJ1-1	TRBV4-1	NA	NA	CASSLQRLNTEAFF	TGCGCCAGCAGCCTCCAAAGACTAAACACTGAAGCTTTCTTT
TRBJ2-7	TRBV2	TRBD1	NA	CASMGGTGVSSYEQYF	TGTGCCAGCATGGGAGGGACAGGGGTTAGCTCCTACGAGCAGTACTTC
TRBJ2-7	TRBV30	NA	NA	CAWGWYEQYF	TGTGCCTGGGGGTGGTACGAGCAGTACTTC
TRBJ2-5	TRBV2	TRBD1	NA	CASSGDRGLRLQETQYF	TGTGCCAGCAGTGGGGACAGGGGCCTAAGATTACAAGAGACCCAGTACTTC
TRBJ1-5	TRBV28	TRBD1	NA	CASSFGDRDRQPQHF	TGTGCCAGCAGTTTTGGGGACAGAGATCGACAGCCCCAGCATTTT
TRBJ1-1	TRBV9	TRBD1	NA	CASSTNPGGNTEAFF	TGTGCCAGCAGCACTAACCCAGGGGGGAACACTGAAGCTTTCTTT
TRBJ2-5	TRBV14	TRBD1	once	CASSQAPGTGGGQTQYF	TGTGCCAGCAGCCAAGCTCCCGGGACAGGGGGCGGACAGACCCAGTACTTC
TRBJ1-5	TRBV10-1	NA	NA	CASSPPRAGNQPQHF	TGCGCCAGCAGTCCCCCTAGGGCCGGCAATCAGCCCCAGCATTTT